These 9 T cell receptor beta chains were sequenced from one sample in a study of tumor-infiltrating lymphocytes in primary liver carcinoma. Bulk tissue was left unsorted, and RNA and DNA were co-extracted from about 20-30 mg of it. A constant-region primer primed TCR beta cDNA synthesis from around 500 ng of total RNA. A slightly modified ARM-PCR protocol with three nested multiplex PCR rounds produced these TCR beta libraries. Forward primers for TRBV1-TRBV30 and a C-beta reverse primer served the first two PCR rounds, at 10 cycles each. TCRdb reprocessed the multiplex PCR reads via MiXCR and lists one record per CDR3 protein. The sample contains over 100,000 distinct CDR3 sequences, approximately 71% of which appear only once. The source material was tumor-adjacent normal liver tissue. These receptors were taken from a woman aged 55-75 years with primary liver carcinoma and hepatitis B virus infection.

In its sample, this clonotype was seen once. The V gene is TRBV6-6, the J gene TRBJ2-2, with 13 bases that match TRBD2. Germline values: CDR1 MNHNY, CDR2 SVGAGI (reference sequence). V lost 5 bases, J lost 4 bases, and 25 bases stayed unmatched. The CDR3 is 23 residues long. The CDR3 region is CASSPSPFVPGLAGWPVTGELFF. In nucleotides, the CDR3 is TGTGCCAGCAGTCCATCACCCTTCGTCCCGGGACTAGCGGGATGGCCAGTCACCGGGGAGCTGTTTTTT.

This clonotype was counted ten times or more. The chain joins TRBV10-3 to TRBJ2-3, with TRBD1 matching over 9 bases. This CDR3 has 17 residues. After removal of 2 bases from V and 4 bases from J, the junction contained 10 bases not matched to a gene. The germline CDR1 and CDR2 sequences are ENHRY and SYGVKD. CDR3 DNA sequence: TGTGCCATCAGTGAGCAACGACAGGGGGGCCTCTCAGATACGCAGTATTTT. This gives the protein CAISEQRQGGLSDTQYF.

This sequence joins TRBV13 and TRBJ2-5, with a weak D call TRBD2 (5 bases). The V gene lost 6 bases and the J gene lost 7 bases, with 15 bases spanning the gap. Germline loops: CDR1 PRHDT, CDR2 FYEKMQ (reference sequence). The CDR3 contains 13 residues. CDR3: CASSSGELGTQYF. DNA for the CDR3: TGTGCCAGCAGTTCGGGTGAACTAGGGACCCAGTACTTC.

This chain uses TRBV9 with TRBJ2-7; 9 positions match TRBD1. Germline CDR1 is SGDLS and CDR2 is YYNGEE. V was clipped by 5 bases and J by 5 bases; unmatched bases: 5. CDR3 length equals 13 residues. CDR3 coding DNA: TGTGCCAGCAGGGGACAGGGAACGGACGAGCAGTACTTC. This sequence encodes CASRGQGTDEQYF.

The chain combines TRBV6-5 with TRBJ2-7; TRBD2 matches at 11 bases. The CDR3 runs to 13 residues. In germline, CDR1 is MNHEY, CDR2 SVGAGI. The CDR3 coding sequence is TGTAGCAGCAGACTAGCGGGAAGATACGAGCAGTACTTC. Protein: CSSRLAGRYEQYF.

A word on this clonotype: With a much larger clone just one base away, this may be a read error. This chain links TRBV5-1 with TRBJ2-5, with D tentatively TRBD1 (6 bases). CDR1 and CDR2 (germline): SGHRS, YFSETQ. This CDR3 is 12 amino acids long. CDR3 sequence: CASRQGQEAQYF. Written as DNA, the CDR3 is TGCGCCAGCAGACAGGGCCAAGAGGCCCAGTACTTC.

With regard to this clonotype: Because it lacks the conserved phenylalanine or tryptophan at the end, this CDR3 is likely a read error. Because the CDR3's place on the DNA is in doubt, the DNA is left out and the CDR3 is given as listed by TCRdb. The V and J genes are TRBV14 and TRBJ1-2; the DNA was not compared with TRBD1, the D call given in the table. Termini included, the CDR3 measures 15 amino acids. Germline V gene lookup returns CDR1 SGHDN and CDR2 FVKESK. The CDR3 region is CASSQDTGGVYGYAL.

Comments on this clonotype: This may come from a read error, since a much larger clone is one base off. The rearrangement links TRBV7-9 to TRBJ2-3, with a tentative D call TRBD2 (5 bases). The CDR3 runs to 13 residues. The germline V gene has CDR1 SEHNR and CDR2 FQNEAQ (reference sequence). In nucleotides, the CDR3 is TGTGCCGGCAGCCTACTAGGTTCAGATACGCAGTATTTT. Translated, it gives CAGSLLGSDTQYF.

In the case of this clonotype: The missing conserved phenylalanine or tryptophan at the end of this CDR3 makes a read error likely. The CDR3 DNA is TGTGCCAGCAGTCTGCTAACGGGGAGCTACAGTGAGCAGTTCTCC. This encodes CASSLLTGSYSEQFS. This chain uses TRBV12-3 or TRBV12-4 with TRBJ2-1, with D possibly being TRBD2 (5 bases). This CDR3 spans 15 amino acids.